One and the same sample provided the 16 T cell receptor beta chains below, sequenced in a study of shared clonotypes between healthy human individuals. The assay was immunoSEQ multiplex PCR, and TCRdb's table has in-frame clones only and misses some. The data contain about 2.4 million clones, roughly 93% of them singletons. Sequencing was done on a sample of naive CD4+ T cells from PBMCs. Subset given: CD45RA+ positively selected. The receptor set was obtained from a man aged 18 to 35 in good health. Some clones in this sample may be carry-over from other donors' samples.

Of note for this clone: The same CDR3 arises from other DNA sequences in this sample as well. The J gene is TRBJ2-5, the V gene TRBV5-4, with D tentatively TRBD1 or TRBD2 (7 bases each). CDR1 and CDR2 from the germline V gene are SGHNT and YYREEE (reference sequence). The germline V and J ends were trimmed by 0 bases and 4 bases, with 10 bases remaining between them. This CDR3 has 14 amino acids. Here the CDR3 reads CASSLGRGGETQYF. CDR3 DNA: TGTGCCAGCAGCTTGGGCAGGGGGGGAGAGACCCAGTACTTC. Together with reference TRBV5-4 and TRBJ2-5, the CDR3 gives the full variable domain: ETGVTQSPTHLIKTRGQQVTLRCSSQSGHNTVSWYQQALGQGPQFIFQYYREEENGRGNFPPRFSGLQFPNYSSELNVNALELDDSALYLCASSLGRGGETQYFGPGTRLLVL.

This clone was observed once. This rearrangement joins TRBV7-3 to TRBJ2-6; D ambiguous. The germline gives CDR1 SGHTA, CDR2 FQGTGA. V shed 4 bases and J shed 4 bases, with 11 bases lying between them. The CDR3 covers 15 residues. CDR3 DNA: TGTGCCAGCAGCTCCCCCTTTGGGGGGGCCAACGTCCTGACTTTC. Translation: CASSSPFGGANVLTF.

The CDR3 reads CASSQGLVRGERQYF. CDR3 bases: TGTGCCAGCAGCCAGGGACTAGTCCGAGGTGAGAGGCAGTACTTC. The chain joins TRBV14 to TRBJ2-7, with 8 bases fitting TRBD2. The CDR3 has 15 amino acids. The germline CDR1 and CDR2 sequences are SGHDN and FVKESK. J gave up 9 bases and V 3 bases, and 13 bases lay outside the gene matches.

CDR3 residues: CASSLANTIYF. In DNA, the CDR3 is TGTGCCAGCAGCTTGGCAAACACCATATATTTT. This sequence joins TRBV5-4 and TRBJ1-3; no firm D call. CDR3 length: 11 residues. The germline gives CDR1 SGHNT, CDR2 YYREEE (reference sequence). Between the trimmed V and J ends, which lost 0 bases and 6 bases, there was a span of 1 base.

CDR3 sequence (DNA): TGTGCCAGCAGCAAGAGGGGGCGCGACACTGAAGCTTTCTTT. Translating gives CASSKRGRDTEAFF. V gene TRBV9 combines with J gene TRBJ1-1; 7 nucleotides line up with TRBD1. The V gene's germline CDR1 is SGDLS and CDR2 YYNGEE. The CDR3 is 14 residues long. The V segment lost 4 bases and the J segment 3 bases; nucleotides outside the gene matches: 6.

This clone was seen once. The chain links TRBV5-1 to TRBJ2-2; D not resolved. Looked up from germline, CDR1 is SGHRS and CDR2 is YFSETQ. V was trimmed by 2 bases and J by 9 bases, leaving 11 bases between them. CDR3 length: 13 amino acids. CDR3 nucleotides: TGCGCCAGCAGCTTCTCTGGTATCCGGGAGCTGTTTTTT. Translated, it gives CASSFSGIRELFF.

The chain is built from TRBV7-9 and TRBJ2-1, with 10 bases lining up with TRBD2. Germline lookup yields CDR1 SEHNR and CDR2 FQNEAQ (reference sequence). This CDR3 has 15 residues. With 1 base clipped from V and 8 bases from J, the junction kept 5 bases outside the gene matches. DNA for the CDR3: TGTGCCAGCAGCTTAGTACTAGCGGGACCCGATGAGCAGTTCTTC. It is translated as CASSLVLAGPDEQFF.

This chain uses TRBV10-3 with TRBJ2-1; 11 nucleotides agree with TRBD2. Germline CDR1 ENHRY, CDR2 SYGVKD. This CDR3 region has 15 residues. V gave up 6 bases and J gave up 6 bases; unmatched junction bases: 7. The CDR3 is CAIRVTSGMRNEQFF. CDR3 bases: TGTGCCATCAGAGTGACTAGCGGGATGCGCAATGAGCAGTTCTTC.

The V gene is TRBV4-1, the J gene TRBJ1-5; 7 bases are a match to TRBD1. Germline V gene data show CDR1 as MGHRA and CDR2 as YSYEKL. The trim removed 1 base at V and 7 bases at J, leaving 7 bases unmatched. The CDR3 contains 15 residues. The CDR3 sequence: CASSQGQGGWQPQHF. The CDR3 DNA is TGCGCCAGCAGCCAAGGCCAGGGGGGATGGCAGCCCCAGCATTTT.

This clone appeared a single time. The chain has TRBV5-1 and TRBJ2-1, with TRBD2 matching 15 bases. This CDR3 comprises 17 residues. In germline, CDR1 is SGHRS, CDR2 YFSETQ. V was clipped by 0 bases and J by 7 bases; unmatched bases: 5. The chain's CDR3 is CASSLGTSGREGNEQFF. The CDR3 DNA reads TGCGCCAGCAGCTTGGGGACTAGCGGGAGGGAAGGGAATGAGCAGTTCTTC.

A remark on this clone: A read error may account for a junction end that differs from germline. V usage is TRBV6-1 and J usage is TRBJ1-2; D is unclear. Germline CDR1 and CDR2: MNHNS and SASEGT. This CDR3 spans 8 amino acids. Here the CDR3 DNA reads TGTGCCAGCAGTGAAGGGGGCTTC. It yields the protein CASSEGGF.

The V gene is TRBV7-9, the J gene TRBJ2-3; possibly TRBD2 for D (5 bases). CDR3 size: 13 residues. Germline V gene data show CDR1 as SEHNR and CDR2 as FQNEAQ (reference sequence). The V end lost 5 bases, the J end lost 1 base, and 7 bases lay between the germline ends. CDR3 DNA sequence: TGTGCCAGCAGCAAAGCGGGCACAGATACGCAGTATTTT. Its translation is CASSKAGTDTQYF.

The rearrangement uses TRBV2 and TRBJ2-4, with D perhaps TRBD1 (5 bases). The V end lost 4 bases, the J end lost 8 bases, and 18 bases lay between the germline ends. The germline V gene encodes CDR1 SNHLY and CDR2 FYNNEI. The CDR3 extends over 15 amino acids. In DNA, the CDR3 is TGTGCCAGCAGTGCTAGGAAGACAGTCGGTGACATTCAGTACTTC. This encodes CASSARKTVGDIQYF.

This clone was seen a single time. The J gene is TRBJ2-1, the V gene TRBV7-9; TRBD2 matches 7 bases. Per the germline V gene, CDR1 is SEHNR and CDR2 is FQNEAQ (reference sequence). CDR3 length equals 14 residues. The trim removed 1 base at V and 12 bases at J, leaving 9 bases unmatched. CDR3 in amino acids: CASSLEAGVYRQFF. The CDR3 region has the DNA TGTGCCAGCAGCTTAGAGGCGGGAGTGTATAGGCAGTTCTTC.

The chain combines TRBV25-1 with TRBJ2-3; TRBD2 matches 8 bases. The CDR3 totals 14 residues. With 2 bases clipped from V and 8 bases from J, the junction kept 6 bases outside the gene matches. Germline values: CDR1 MGHDK, CDR2 SYGVNS. This CDR3 is CASSEQTAGGTQYF. The CDR3 bases are TGTGCCAGCAGTGAACAGACCGCGGGGGGTACGCAGTATTTT. The full variable domain, completed using reference TRBV25-1 and TRBJ2-3, is EADIYQTPRYLVIGTGKKITLECSQTMGHDKMYWYQQDPGMELHLIHYSYGVNSTEKGDLSSESTVSRIRTEHFPLTLESARPSHTSQYLCASSEQTAGGTQYFGPGTRLTVL.

Only one count was recorded for this clone. The chain links TRBV5-4 to TRBJ2-7, with 10 bases identical to TRBD1. The germline V gene encodes CDR1 SGHNT and CDR2 YYREEE (reference sequence). J was trimmed by 3 bases and V by 4 bases; bases with no gene match: 7. This CDR3 has 15 amino acids. This CDR3 is CASSPEGTGDYEQYF. The DNA for the CDR3 is TGTGCCAGCAGCCCGGAGGGGACAGGGGACTACGAGCAGTACTTC.